This TCR beta chain was documented in a study of T-cell memory formation after mild COVID-19. Study summary: TCR clusters were largely donor specific. Study-wide findings and caveats: For contracting clones, CD4+ ones sat mainly in CM and EM, CD8+ in EMRA. CD4/CD8 balance characterized clones contracting day 15 to 85, and CD4+ skew characterized later expanders.

Germline V lookup: CDR1 SQVTM, CDR2 ANQGSEA. The CDR3 sequence is 13 residues long. Trimming took 3 bases from V and 2 from J, leaving 11 bases between them. This clonotype was observed a handful of times. The antigen is undetermined. TCRdb independently ran MiXCR on the 5' RACE reads; one entry per CDR3 protein. The table includes about 350,000 distinct CDR3 sequences, around 30% detected once. The sample was PBMCs or a T cell subset sorted from them (not recorded which). The receptor's source is an adult woman who had mild COVID-19 (a few samples of this study predate the infection). Cell type and time point are not known. The chain has TRBV29-1 and TRBJ2-7; D perhaps matches TRBD1 (5 bases). This CDR3 reads CSVEEGETYEQYF. As DNA, the CDR3 is TGCAGCGTTGAGGAAGGGGAAACCTACGAGCAGTACTTC.